These T cell receptor beta chains were read from a single sample in a study of post-analysis software for immune sequencing data. TCRdb re-called the PCR reads with MiXCR, one entry per CDR3 protein. The table lists about 190,000 distinct CDR3 sequences, about 30% of them singletons. The sequencing input was blood. The receptor set was obtained from a girl aged 2 to 17 with multiple sclerosis. Both conserved end residues are part of each CDR3. The D gene is left open where the match is weak. The size entry is marked missing in some rows and otherwise reads once, few, many or a size class.

v_call	clone_size	j_call	d_call	cdr3_aa	cdr3_nt
TRBV12-3/TRBV12-4	many	TRBJ1-2	NA	CASSQGNYGYTF	TGTGCCAGCAGTCAGGGGAACTATGGCTACACCTTC
TRBV20-1	few	TRBJ2-1	TRBD2	CSAPTSGTRNEQFF	TGCAGTGCCCCTACTAGCGGGACACGCAATGAGCAGTTCTTC
TRBV7-8	few	TRBJ1-4	NA	CASSLGFRHVTNEKLFF	TGTGCCAGCAGCTTAGGCTTTAGACACGTAACAAATGAAAAACTGTTTTTT
TRBV29-1	many	TRBJ2-1	TRBD2	CSVGGGLAGGNEQFF	TGCAGCGTGGGGGGAGGACTAGCGGGAGGTAATGAGCAGTTCTTC
TRBV4-1	NA	TRBJ1-4	NA	CASSQGGRAGNEKLFF	TGCGCCAGCAGCCAAGGAGGACGGGCGGGAAATGAAAAACTGTTTTTT
TRBV4-1	many	TRBJ2-6	NA	CARKRQVCSGANVLTF	TGCGCCAGGAAACGACAGGTGTGCTCTGGGGCCAACGTCCTGACTTTC
TRBV30	NA	TRBJ2-7	TRBD1	CAWSLGQGTEQYF	TGTGCCTGGAGTTTGGGACAGGGAACCGAGCAGTACTTC
TRBV7-2	few	TRBJ1-1	NA	CASSLGWGSRNTEAFF	TGTGCCAGCAGCTTAGGTTGGGGGAGCAGGAACACTGAAGCTTTCTTT
TRBV5-1	many	TRBJ2-3	NA	CASSLETYDTQYF	TGCGCCAGCAGCTTAGAGACCTACGATACGCAGTATTTT
TRBV6-2/TRBV6-3	few	TRBJ2-1	TRBD2	CASRPVGRERSNEQFF	TGTGCCAGCAGGCCGGTGGGGCGGGAGAGAAGCAATGAGCAGTTCTTC
TRBV7-9	once	TRBJ1-2	TRBD1	CTSTKQGDGYTF	TGTACCAGCACGAAACAGGGGGACGGCTACACCTTC
TRBV5-6	few	TRBJ1-1	NA	CASSGRDGVPTEAFF	TGTGCCAGCAGCGGGCGGGACGGGGTTCCCACTGAAGCTTTCTTT
TRBV2	few	TRBJ2-1	TRBD2	CASSGTSGGNEQFF	TGTGCCAGCAGTGGGACTAGCGGGGGGAATGAGCAGTTCTTC
TRBV15	NA	TRBJ2-7	TRBD2	CATSRYLAGTSGRDEQYF	TGTGCCACCAGCAGGTACTTAGCCGGGACTAGCGGGAGAGATGAGCAGTACTTC
TRBV19	few	TRBJ1-1	NA	CASSIEAGSEAFF	TGTGCCAGTAGTATAGAGGCGGGAAGTGAAGCTTTCTTT
TRBV20-1	few	TRBJ1-5	NA	CSARADGNSNQPQHF	TGCAGTGCTAGAGCGGACGGTAATAGCAATCAGCCCCAGCATTTT
TRBV4-2	few	TRBJ1-2	NA	CASSRDIIRANYGYTF	TGTGCCAGCAGCCGAGATATAATTCGAGCTAACTATGGCTACACCTTC
TRBV3-1	many	TRBJ2-3	NA	CASSPRLSTDTQYF	TGTGCCAGCAGCCCGAGACTGAGCACAGATACGCAGTATTTT
TRBV20-1	many	TRBJ2-7	NA	CSARDWSGSSYEQYF	TGCAGTGCTAGAGATTGGAGCGGCAGCTCCTACGAGCAGTACTTC
TRBV6-5	NA	TRBJ2-2	NA	CASSYGAGITGELFF	TGTGCCAGCAGTTACGGCGCGGGAATCACCGGAGAGCTGTTTTTT
TRBV20-1	many	TRBJ2-7	NA	CSARAGGGYEQYF	TGCAGTGCCAGAGCGGGTGGTGGCTACGAGCAGTACTTC
TRBV20-1	NA	TRBJ2-3	NA	CSVQRGGRLGTDTQYF	TGCAGTGTTCAAAGAGGGGGACGGCTTGGCACAGATACGCAGTATTTT
TRBV3-1	few	TRBJ2-1	TRBD2	CASSQDTRLAGRQFF	TGTGCCAGCAGCCAAGATACCAGACTAGCGGGACGTCAGTTCTTC
TRBV2	NA	TRBJ2-5	NA	CASKEVETQYF	TGTGCCAGCAAGGAAGTGGAGACCCAGTACTTC
TRBV20-1	NA	TRBJ1-4	NA	CSAQGGAREKLFF	TGCAGTGCCCAAGGGGGGGCTAGGGAAAAACTGTTTTTT
TRBV20-1	NA	TRBJ1-5	TRBD1	CSARTGPGGSNQPQHF	TGCAGTGCTCGGACAGGGCCAGGGGGTAGCAATCAGCCCCAGCATTTT
TRBV4-1	NA	TRBJ1-5	NA	CASSLLYYSNQPQHF	TGCGCCAGCAGCCTACTCTATTATAGCAATCAGCCCCAGCATTTT
TRBV12-3/TRBV12-4	NA	TRBJ1-5	NA	CASSFGGNSNQPQHF	TGTGCCAGCAGTTTTGGCGGTAATAGCAATCAGCCCCAGCATTTT
TRBV14	many	TRBJ2-3	NA	CASGEVSTDTQYF	TGTGCCAGCGGGGAGGTCAGCACAGATACGCAGTATTTT
TRBV2	few	TRBJ1-6	NA	CASRGGHNSPLHF	TGTGCCAGCAGGGGGGGACATAATTCACCCCTCCACTTT
TRBV7-9	few	TRBJ1-5	NA	CASSFDTSNQPQHF	TGTGCCAGCAGCTTTGACACGAGCAATCAGCCCCAGCATTTT
TRBV2	many	TRBJ1-5	NA	CASSLDSFNQPQHF	TGTGCCAGCAGCCTTGACTCATTCAATCAGCCCCAGCATTTT
TRBV28	many	TRBJ2-1	NA	CASSLPPGSYNEQFF	TGTGCCAGCAGCCTACCCCCCGGGTCCTACAATGAGCAGTTCTTC
TRBV4-2	many	TRBJ2-7	TRBD1	CASSQDWDRVYEQYF	TGTGCCAGCAGCCAAGATTGGGACAGGGTCTACGAGCAGTACTTC
TRBV19	NA	TRBJ1-2	NA	CASSIGPERRSYGYTF	TGTGCCAGTAGTATAGGACCGGAACGCCGGAGCTATGGCTACACCTTC
TRBV6-2/TRBV6-3	NA	TRBJ1-5	NA	CAGSYRSSNQPQHF	TGTGCCGGCAGTTACAGGTCGAGTAATCAGCCCCAGCATTTT
TRBV20-1	NA	TRBJ1-1	NA	CSAGDRQAAWTEAFF	TGCAGTGCTGGAGATCGGCAGGCCGCCTGGACTGAAGCTTTCTTT
TRBV7-9	NA	TRBJ1-2	TRBD1	CASSPRQGYGYTF	TGTGCCAGCAGCCCCCGACAGGGGTATGGCTACACCTTC
TRBV5-4	many	TRBJ1-2	NA	CASSLGASTNYGYTF	TGTGCCAGCAGCTTGGGAGCCTCTACGAACTATGGCTACACCTTC
TRBV5-1	once	TRBJ2-1	TRBD2	CAGSREASEQFF	TGCGCCGGCAGCCGGGAGGCTAGTGAGCAGTTCTTC
TRBV7-2	few	TRBJ2-4	NA	CASSLNPGAVPLAKNIQYF	TGTGCCAGCAGCTTAAATCCGGGTGCGGTGCCCCTAGCCAAAAACATTCAGTACTTC
TRBV10-3	many	TRBJ2-1	NA	CAISERDTYNEQFF	TGTGCCATCAGTGAGCGGGACACCTACAATGAGCAGTTCTTC
TRBV7-9	many	TRBJ2-4	TRBD2	CASSLALTSSQNIQYF	TGTGCCAGCAGCTTAGCGTTGACTAGCTCCCAAAACATTCAGTACTTC
TRBV15	many	TRBJ1-2	NA	CATSRGGTSSPGYTF	TGTGCCACCAGCAGAGGGGGGACCTCCTCTCCTGGCTACACCTTC
TRBV12-3/TRBV12-4	NA	TRBJ1-3	NA	CASSFSDGRVPYTIYF	TGTGCCAGCAGTTTCTCGGACGGGAGGGTCCCATACACCATATATTTT
TRBV7-8	NA	TRBJ1-2	NA	CASSTRPGTRGYGYTF	TGTGCCAGCAGCACTAGACCCGGGACAAGAGGCTATGGCTACACCTTC
TRBV5-1	few	TRBJ2-5	NA	CASSLIPPPTPETQYF	TGCGCCAGCAGCTTGATCCCCCCTCCAACCCCAGAGACCCAGTACTTC
TRBV20-1	NA	TRBJ1-2	TRBD1	CSAKGQGLFDGYTF	TGCAGTGCTAAGGGACAGGGGCTATTCGATGGCTACACCTTC
TRBV5-1	NA	TRBJ2-7	NA	CASSWVAPNYEQYF	TGCGCCAGCAGCTGGGTCGCACCTAACTACGAGCAGTACTTC
TRBV20-1	few	TRBJ2-7	NA	CSANRETYEQYF	TGCAGTGCTAACAGGGAGACCTACGAGCAGTACTTC
TRBV12-3/TRBV12-4	few	TRBJ1-2	NA	CASSITAGYTF	TGTGCCAGCAGTATAACTGCCGGCTACACCTTC
TRBV30	NA	TRBJ2-3	NA	CAGQWASSTDTQYF	TGTGCAGGACAGTGGGCTTCTAGCACAGATACGCAGTATTTT
TRBV28	few	TRBJ2-1	NA	CASSASENEQFF	TGTGCCAGCAGTGCTAGCGAAAATGAGCAGTTCTTC
TRBV11-1	NA	TRBJ1-1	NA	CASSPQRSTEAFF	TGTGCCAGCAGCCCCCAGAGAAGCACTGAAGCTTTCTTT
TRBV20-1	few	TRBJ1-1	NA	CSARGETDTEAFF	TGCAGTGCTAGAGGGGAAACGGACACTGAAGCTTTCTTT
TRBV20-1	few	TRBJ1-4	TRBD1	CSATGQESEKLFF	TGCAGTGCTACGGGACAGGAGAGTGAAAAACTGTTTTTT
TRBV15	many	TRBJ2-5	NA	CATSRDFTQETQYF	TGTGCCACCAGCAGAGACTTCACTCAAGAGACCCAGTACTTC